This T cell receptor (beta chain) is drawn from a study of siplizumab effects on memory and regulatory T cells. General study results and limits: In roughly 75-95% of proliferating CD4+ or CD8+ clones, a naive or memory phenotype could not be assigned. Tracing alloreactive clones into unstimulated subsets worked for only a minor fraction of them.

Unstimulated naive, memory, effector memory and TEMRA subsets were also sequenced, drawn from a few donor pairs. Profiling relied on immunoSEQ multiplex PCR, and the TCRdb table lists in-frame clones only, not all of them. The sample has about 26,000 clones, roughly 88% seen once. The V segment lost 4 bases and the J segment 4 bases; nucleotides outside the gene matches: 3. This CDR3 region has 15 residues. CDR1 MGHRA and CDR2 YSYEKL come from the germline V gene. With regard to this clone: Its cognate antigen is unknown.

V usage is TRBV4-1 and J usage is TRBJ2-3, with 12 bases that match TRBD1. Sample: memory CD4+ T cells sorted from blood. This clonotype was sampled from a human donor in good health. CDR3 nucleotide sequence: TGCGCCAGCAGCCGGGGACAGGGGGCGTCAGATACGCAGTATTTT. Amino acid sequence: CASSRGQGASDTQYF.